The rows below give T cell receptor beta chains drawn from one sample of a study of radiation and T cells in renal cell carcinoma. TCRdb keeps only in-frame clones here, not all; method: immunoSEQ multiplex PCR. Of under 25,000 clones in the sample, 55% to 80% are singletons; the top ten hold about an eighth. Here the sequenced sample was tumor tissue, taken from a patient whose treatment included radiotherapy and nephrectomy. These TCRs come from a woman in her 70s with renal cell carcinoma. CDR3s include the opening cysteine and the closing phenylalanine or tryptophan. A D gene is named only where the DNA matches it firmly. Part of the rows lack a size; the others show once, few, many or a class for expanded clones.

>TRBV2|-|once|TRBJ2-7
TGTGCCAGCAGTGAAGCGCTTGGTCAGGGGGGGGAGCAGTACTTC
CASSEALGQGGEQYF
>TRBV5-1|-|-|TRBJ2-1
TGCGCCAGCAGGGTCGTCGGCGAGTCTTACAATGAGCAGTTCTTC
CASRVVGESYNEQFF
>TRBV19|TRBD1|few|TRBJ1-2
TGTGCCAGTAGTACTCGGGACAGGGAAAACTATGGCTACACCTTC
CASSTRDRENYGYTF
>TRBV4-3|-|-|TRBJ2-5
TGCGCCAGCAGCCAAGATGCCCTCTTGAAGTACCAAGAGACCCAGTACTTC
CASSQDALLKYQETQYF
>TRBV2|-|-|TRBJ1-2
TGTGCCAGCAGTGAAGAACCCTATGGCTACACCTTC
CASSEEPYGYTF
>TRBV6-5|-|-|TRBJ1-1
TGTGCCAGCAGTACAGGCCCCAATGAAGCTTTCTTT
CASSTGPNEAFF
>TRBV4-1|-|few|TRBJ1-2
TGCGCCAGCAGTCACACCGAATGGGATGGCTACACCTTC
CASSHTEWDGYTF
>TRBV6-6|-|-|TRBJ2-4
TGTGCCAGCAGTTACGGCAACCAAGGAAACATTCAGTACTTC
CASSYGNQGNIQYF
>TRBV5-5|TRBD1|few|TRBJ1-3
TGTGCCAGCAGCGCGTTGATTCAGGGGGCTGGAAACACCATATATTTT
CASSALIQGAGNTIYF
>TRBV7-3|TRBD1|-|TRBJ2-7
TGTGCCAGCAGCTTGCTACCGGGACAGGGGGTATACGAGCAGTACTTC
CASSLLPGQGVYEQYF